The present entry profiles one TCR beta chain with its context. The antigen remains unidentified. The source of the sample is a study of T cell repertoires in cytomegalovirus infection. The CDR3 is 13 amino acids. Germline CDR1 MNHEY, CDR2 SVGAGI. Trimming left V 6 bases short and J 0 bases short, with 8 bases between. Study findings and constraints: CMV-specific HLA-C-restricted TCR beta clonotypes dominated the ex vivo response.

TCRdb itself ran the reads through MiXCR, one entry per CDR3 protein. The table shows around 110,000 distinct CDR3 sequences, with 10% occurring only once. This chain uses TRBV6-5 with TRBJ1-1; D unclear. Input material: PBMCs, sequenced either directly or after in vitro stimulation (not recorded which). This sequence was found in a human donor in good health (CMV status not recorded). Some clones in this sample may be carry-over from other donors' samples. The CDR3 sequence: CASRSAVNTEAFF. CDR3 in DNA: TGTGCCAGCAGGTCCGCAGTGAACACTGAAGCTTTCTTT.